This T cell receptor beta chain was observed in a study of T-cell memory formation after mild COVID-19. General study points: CD4+ contracting clones were mainly CM and EM; CD8+ ones, EMRA. Pre-infection memory carried some responding clones, suggesting that cross-reactive memory joined.

This clonotype was picked up a small number of times. Its antigen is as yet unknown. 5'RACE primed from the constant segment yielded TCR alpha and TCR beta cDNA libraries bearing sample barcodes and UMIs. One entry per CDR3 protein results from TCRdb running MiXCR on the 5' RACE reads. The profile shows over 500,000 distinct CDR3 sequences, around a sixth of them singletons. The sequencing input was PBMCs or a T cell subset sorted from them (not recorded which). This sequence originates from an adult woman who had mild COVID-19 (a few samples of this study predate the infection). Cell type and time point are not known.

CDR3 DNA: TGTGCCAGCAGCTTAGGCCTGCCGGAGCAGTTCTTC. Its translation is CASSLGLPEQFF. The gene calls are TRBV7-9 and TRBJ2-1, with D uncertain. This CDR3 contains 12 residues. The V end was cut by 1 base, the J end by 10 bases, with 8 bases between. CDR1 is SEHNR, CDR2 FQNEAQ, per germline (reference sequence).